The clone carrying this T cell receptor beta chain was detected only a few times. Its specificity is not known. This sample is part of a study of beta chain features in type 1 diabetes. Study-wide background: Similarity in age, gender and cell yields was seen between patients and healthy donors. Across the samples, some 99 million sorted cells were examined in total.

Reverse transcribing all isolated RNA meant expressed TCRB transcripts were sequenced. Clones were sequenced by immunoSEQ multiplex PCR, and TCRdb holds only the in-frame ones, with some missing. The sample yields roughly 160,000 clones, around 8.4% seen once. Findings and limits, study-wide: When VDJ junctions were examined, type 1 diabetes patients showed fewer insertions and more deletions. Patients with Type 1 diabetes showed moderately but significantly shorter TCRB CDR3s in all four CD4+ subsets. Researchers could not determine here whether HLA type influences TCRB rearrangement.

The germline V gene encodes CDR1 MDHEN and CDR2 SYDVKM. CDR3 length equals 13 residues. V gave up 10 bases and J gave up 9 bases, with 21 bases separating them. The clonotype originates from a woman between 18 and 29 years old with type 1 diabetes. The chain combines TRBV28 with TRBJ1-2; D might be TRBD1 (5 bases). Sequenced sample: central memory CD4+ T cells from blood. The chain's CDR3 is CATNEGVEDRYTF. In nucleotides, the CDR3 is TGTGCCACCAACGAAGGGGTAGAAGATCGCTACACCTTC.